The T cell receptor beta chain described here comes from a study of technical replicates of blood from several donors. Clones were sequenced by immunoSEQ multiplex PCR, and TCRdb holds only the in-frame ones, with some missing. The repertoire consists of some 74,000 clones, with roughly 95% occurring once and the leading ten covering roughly 0.24%. The CDR3 spans 14 residues. The junction had 8 bases not matched to a gene; V was cut back by 5 bases and J by 8 bases. Germline CDR1 reads SEHNR; CDR2 reads FQNEAQ (reference sequence). The sample taken for sequencing was T cells isolated from PBMCs. The chain uses TRBV7-9 and TRBJ2-1, with TRBD1 identical over 8 bases. The sequence was collected from a human donor in good health. The CDR3 DNA sequence: TGTGCCAGCAGCGGACAGGGATTGATCGATGAGCAGTTCTTC. Protein product: CASSGQGLIDEQFF.